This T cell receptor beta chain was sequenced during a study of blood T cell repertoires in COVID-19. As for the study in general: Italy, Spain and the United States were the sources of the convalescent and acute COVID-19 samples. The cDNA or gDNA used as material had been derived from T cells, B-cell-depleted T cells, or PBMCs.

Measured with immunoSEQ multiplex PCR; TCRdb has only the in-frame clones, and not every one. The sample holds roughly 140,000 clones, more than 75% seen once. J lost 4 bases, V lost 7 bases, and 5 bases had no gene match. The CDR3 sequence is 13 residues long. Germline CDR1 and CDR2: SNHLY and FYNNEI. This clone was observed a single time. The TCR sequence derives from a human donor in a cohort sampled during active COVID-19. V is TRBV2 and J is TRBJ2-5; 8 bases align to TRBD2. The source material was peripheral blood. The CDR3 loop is CASKGLVRETQYF. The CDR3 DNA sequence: TGTGCCAGCAAGGGACTAGTAAGAGAGACCCAGTACTTC.